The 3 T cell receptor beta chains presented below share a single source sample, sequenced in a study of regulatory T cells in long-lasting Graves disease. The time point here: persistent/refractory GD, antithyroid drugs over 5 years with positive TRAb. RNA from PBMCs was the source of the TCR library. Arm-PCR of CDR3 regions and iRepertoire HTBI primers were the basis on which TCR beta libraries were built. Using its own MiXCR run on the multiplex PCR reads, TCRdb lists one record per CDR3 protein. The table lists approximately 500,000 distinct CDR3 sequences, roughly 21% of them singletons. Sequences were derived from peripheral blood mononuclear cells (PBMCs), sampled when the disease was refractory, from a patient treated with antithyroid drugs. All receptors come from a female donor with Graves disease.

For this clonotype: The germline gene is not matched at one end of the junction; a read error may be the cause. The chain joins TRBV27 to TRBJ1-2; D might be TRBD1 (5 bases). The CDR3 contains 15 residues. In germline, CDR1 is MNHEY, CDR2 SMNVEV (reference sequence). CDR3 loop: CASSLKRGANCGYTF. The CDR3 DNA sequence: TGTGCCAGCAGTTTGAAGAGGGGAGCTAACTGTGGCTACACCTTC.

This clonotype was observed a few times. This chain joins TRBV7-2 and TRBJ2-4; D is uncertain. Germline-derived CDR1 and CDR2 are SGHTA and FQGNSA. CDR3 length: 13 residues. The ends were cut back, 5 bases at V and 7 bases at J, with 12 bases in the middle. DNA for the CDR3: TGTGCCAGCAGCCCTAATTTAGGGAACATTCAGTACTTC. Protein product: CASSPNLGNIQYF. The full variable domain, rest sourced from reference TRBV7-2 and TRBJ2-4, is GAGVSQSPSNKVTEKGKDVELRCDPISGHTALYWYRQSLGQGLEFLIYFQGNSAPDKSGLPSDRFSAERTGGSVSTLTIQRTQQEDSAVYLCASSPNLGNIQYFGAGTRLSVL.

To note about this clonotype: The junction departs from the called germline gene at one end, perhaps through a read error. CDR3 amino acids: CASSQDRQADF. As DNA, the CDR3 is TGTGCCAGCAGCCAAGATCGGCAGGCCGACTTC. The gene calls are TRBV3-1 and TRBJ2-5; D is uncertain. Germline-derived CDR1 and CDR2 are LGHDT and YNNKEL (reference sequence). The CDR3 has 11 residues.